This TCR beta chain was identified in a study of blood T cells in healthy people across ages. Regarding the study as a whole: Getting older went along with TCR beta diversity per million T cells dropping roughly linearly.

Primed by a sample-barcoded 5' primer and a J-beta primer mix, a second PCR proceeded for about 7 to 12 cycles. TCRdb redid the calling of the 5' RACE reads with MiXCR, one entry per CDR3 protein. The sample records some 1.4 million distinct CDR3 sequences, 35% to 45% being singletons. This clonotype was observed a few times. The target antigen is unknown. Germline values: CDR1 SNHLY, CDR2 FYNNEI. The CDR3 has 15 amino acids. Trimming took 5 bases from V and 4 from J; bases not matched to a gene: 7. The J gene is TRBJ2-1, the V gene TRBV2; 8 bases agree with TRBD2. The receptor comes from a woman younger than 35 in good health. Sequencing used blood. CDR3 region: CASSLGRVGYNEQFF. CDR3 nucleotide sequence: TGTGCCAGCAGTCTCGGGAGGGTGGGGTACAATGAGCAGTTCTTC.